What follows is one T cell receptor beta chain and its context. Its antigen remains unknown. Sequencing targeted expressed TCRB transcripts, as all isolated RNA had been reverse transcribed. Data came from immunoSEQ multiplex PCR; TCRdb stores just in-frame clones and leaves some out. Among approximately 70,000 clones, roughly 49% were seen once, and the ten largest hold roughly 0.7%. The sample comes from a study of beta chain features in type 1 diabetes. In the study overall: Patients and healthy donors were similar in age, gender and cell yields.

General study results and limits: Among patients with Type 1 diabetes, TCRB CDR3s were moderately but significantly shorter in every one of the four CD4+ subsets. VDJ junctions sequenced from type 1 diabetes patients showed fewer insertions and more deletions. Whether TCRB rearrangement is influenced by HLA type went unresolved here.

The CDR3 sequence is 11 residues long. Trimming left V 3 bases short and J 5 bases short, with 7 bases between. Germline V gene data show CDR1 as DFQATT and CDR2 as SNEGSKA (reference sequence). This clonotype was sampled from a man between 25 and 39 years old with type 1 diabetes. Material: central memory CD4+ T cells from blood. This sequence joins TRBV20-1 and TRBJ1-1; D gene ambiguous. The CDR3 loop reads CSARFGTEAFF. As DNA, the CDR3 is TGCAGTGCTAGGTTCGGTACTGAAGCTTTCTTT.